These 7 T cell receptor beta chains originate from one sample sequenced in a study of beta chain features in type 1 diabetes. Expressed TCRB transcripts got sequenced, as all isolated RNA was reverse transcribed. Profiling relied on immunoSEQ multiplex PCR, and the TCRdb table lists in-frame clones only, not all of them. The sample has a few hundred thousand clones; less than 15% are singletons. The material sequenced was central memory CD4+ T cells from blood. The receptors were gathered from a man aged 30 to 39 in good health.

This clone was detected a few times. Other DNA sequences from this sample encode an identical CDR3 as well. V gene TRBV6-5 combines with J gene TRBJ2-3; 9 bases are shared with TRBD2. CDR3 size: 15 residues. J was trimmed by 3 bases and V by 0 bases; bases with no gene match: 1. CDR1 MNHEY and CDR2 SVGAGI come from the germline V gene. The CDR3 DNA follows: TGTGCCAGCAGTTACTCTAGCGGGAGAACAGATACGCAGTATTTT. Amino acid sequence: CASSYSSGRTDTQYF.

The sample holds one count of this clone. CDR3 nucleotides: TGTGCCAGCAGCTTTGGGGAGGTTCTGTTCTTC. Amino acids: CASSFGEVLFF. The V and J genes are TRBV7-9 and TRBJ2-1; tentatively, D is TRBD2 (6 bases). Germline CDR1 SEHNR, CDR2 FQNEAQ (reference sequence). The CDR3 covers 11 residues. Trimming left V 3 bases short and J 15 bases short, with 12 bases between.

The rearrangement links TRBV4-2 to TRBJ2-3; possible D gene TRBD1, 6 bases. The V end was cut by 7 bases, the J end by 2 bases, with 22 bases between. Per the germline V gene, CDR1 is LGHNA and CDR2 is YNFKEQ. The CDR3 is made up of 17 amino acids. The CDR3 bases are TGTGCCAGCACCTCCTCGGGACCACAGGGACACACAGATACGCAGTATTTT. It translates to CASTSSGPQGHTDTQYF.

This clone was observed at least ten times. This chain links TRBV10-3 with TRBJ2-1; maybe TRBD2 (7 bases). Trimming stripped 0 bases from V and 2 bases from J, with 17 bases between. The CDR3 runs to 18 residues. Germline CDR1 and CDR2: ENHRY and SYGVKD. The CDR3, as DNA: TGTGCCATCAGTGAGTCGAGAATGGGGGCGGGGGCCTACAATGAGCAGTTCTTC. Amino acids: CAISESRMGAGAYNEQFF.

This clone was observed at least ten times. The chain combines TRBV9 with TRBJ1-2; 9 bases line up with TRBD1. Trimming took 4 bases from V and 7 from J; bases not matched to a gene: 8. Germline CDR1 SGDLS, CDR2 YYNGEE. The CDR3 length is 14 residues. Here the CDR3 reads CASSSGTGFGGYTF. The CDR3 nucleotides read TGTGCCAGCAGCTCCGGGACAGGGTTTGGTGGCTACACCTTC.

The table lists this clone with a few counts. The chain employs TRBV6-1 and TRBJ2-1; 13 bases are a match to TRBD2. In germline, CDR1 is MNHNS, CDR2 SASEGT. With 6 bases clipped from V and 8 bases from J, the junction kept 7 bases outside the gene matches. The length of the CDR3 is 15 residues. CDR3 sequence: CASRAGTSGADEQFF. The DNA of the CDR3 is TGTGCCAGCAGGGCCGGGACTAGCGGGGCAGATGAGCAGTTCTTC.

This clone occurred a few times. The chain carries TRBV4-1 and TRBJ2-7; TRBD1 agrees at 11 bases. The germline V gene encodes CDR1 MGHRA and CDR2 YSYEKL. V shed 3 bases and J 4 bases; nucleotides not matched to a gene: 5. The CDR3 consists of 15 residues. The CDR3: CASSHQGQGGYEQYF. For the CDR3, the DNA is TGCGCCAGCAGCCACCAGGGACAGGGGGGGTACGAGCAGTACTTC.